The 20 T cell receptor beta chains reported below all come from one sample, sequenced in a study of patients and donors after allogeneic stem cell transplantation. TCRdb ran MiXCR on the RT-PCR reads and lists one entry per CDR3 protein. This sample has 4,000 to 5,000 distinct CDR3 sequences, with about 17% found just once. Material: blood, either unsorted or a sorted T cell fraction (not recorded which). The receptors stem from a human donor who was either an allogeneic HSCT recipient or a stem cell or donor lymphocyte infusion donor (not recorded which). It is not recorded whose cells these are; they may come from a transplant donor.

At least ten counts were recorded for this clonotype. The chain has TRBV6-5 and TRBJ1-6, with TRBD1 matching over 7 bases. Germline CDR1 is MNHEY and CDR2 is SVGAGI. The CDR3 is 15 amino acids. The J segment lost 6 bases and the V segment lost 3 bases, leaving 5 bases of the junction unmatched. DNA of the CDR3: TGTGCCAGCAGTTATGAGGGGGCGCGTAATTCACCCCTCCACTTT. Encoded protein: CASSYEGARNSPLHF.

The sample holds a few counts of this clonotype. As DNA, the CDR3 is TGTGCCAGCAGTTTAGGCAGGGGACAGACCCAGTACTTC. This codes for CASSLGRGQTQYF. The J gene is TRBJ2-5, the V gene TRBV27, with a tentative D call TRBD1 (6 bases). In germline, CDR1 is MNHEY, CDR2 SMNVEV (reference sequence). This CDR3 spans 13 amino acids. Trimming pared 2 bases from V and 6 bases from J, leaving 10 bases between.

CDR3 protein: CASSSRGRAFF. The CDR3 DNA follows: TGTGCCAGCAGCTCCAGGGGGCGAGCTTTCTTT. The genes are TRBV11-1 and TRBJ1-1, with TRBD1 matching 8 bases. CDR1 is SGHAT, CDR2 FQDESV, per germline (reference sequence). The V segment lost 4 bases and the J segment 10 bases; nucleotides outside the gene matches: 2. The CDR3 runs to 11 residues.

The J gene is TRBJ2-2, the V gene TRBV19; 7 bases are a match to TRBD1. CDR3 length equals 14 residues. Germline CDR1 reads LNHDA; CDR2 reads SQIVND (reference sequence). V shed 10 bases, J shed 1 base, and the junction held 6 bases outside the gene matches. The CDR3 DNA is TGTGCCATTTACAGGGGCTTGAACACCGGGGAGCTGTTTTTT. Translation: CAIYRGLNTGELFF.

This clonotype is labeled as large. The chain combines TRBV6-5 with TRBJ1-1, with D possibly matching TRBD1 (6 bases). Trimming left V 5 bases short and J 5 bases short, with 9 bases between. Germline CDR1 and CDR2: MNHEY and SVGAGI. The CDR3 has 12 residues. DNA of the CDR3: TGTGCCAGCAGTCGGGGGGCGACTGAAGCTTTCTTT. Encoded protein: CASSRGATEAFF.

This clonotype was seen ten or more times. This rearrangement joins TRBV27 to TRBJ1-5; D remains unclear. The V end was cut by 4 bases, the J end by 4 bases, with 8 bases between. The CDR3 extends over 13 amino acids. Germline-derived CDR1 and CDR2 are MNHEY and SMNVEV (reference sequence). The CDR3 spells CASSSISNQPQHF. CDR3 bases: TGTGCCAGCAGTTCAATCTCGAATCAGCCCCAGCATTTT.

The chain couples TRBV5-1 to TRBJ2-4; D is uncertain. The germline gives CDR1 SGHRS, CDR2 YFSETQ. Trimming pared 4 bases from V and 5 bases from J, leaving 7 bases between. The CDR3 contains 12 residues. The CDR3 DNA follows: TGCGCCAGCAGCCCAAACGAAAACATTCAGTACTTC. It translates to CASSPNENIQYF.

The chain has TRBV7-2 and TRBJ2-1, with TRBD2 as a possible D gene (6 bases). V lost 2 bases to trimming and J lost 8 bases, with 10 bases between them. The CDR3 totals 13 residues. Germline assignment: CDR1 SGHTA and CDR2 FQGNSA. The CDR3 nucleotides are TGTGCCAGCAGCTTAAGGAGGGCCGATGAGCAGTTCTTC. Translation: CASSLRRADEQFF.

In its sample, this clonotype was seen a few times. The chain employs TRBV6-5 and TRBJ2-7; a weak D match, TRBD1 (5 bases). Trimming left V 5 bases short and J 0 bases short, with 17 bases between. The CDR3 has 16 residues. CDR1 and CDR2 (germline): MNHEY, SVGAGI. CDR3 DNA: TGTGCCAGCAGTGTCCGAGGACATTCGAACTCCTACGAGCAGTACTTC. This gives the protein CASSVRGHSNSYEQYF.

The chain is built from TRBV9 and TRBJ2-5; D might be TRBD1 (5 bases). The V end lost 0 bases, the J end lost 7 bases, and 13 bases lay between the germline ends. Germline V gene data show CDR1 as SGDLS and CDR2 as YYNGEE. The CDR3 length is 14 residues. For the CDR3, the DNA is TGTGCCAGCAGCGTAGGCGCAGGGAAAGTGACCCAGTACTTC. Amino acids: CASSVGAGKVTQYF. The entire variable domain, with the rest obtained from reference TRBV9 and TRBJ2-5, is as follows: DSGVTQTPKHLITATGQRVTLRCSPRSGDLSVYWYQQSLDQGLQFLIQYYNGEERAKGNILERFSAQQFPDLHSELNLSSLELGDSALYFCASSVGAGKVTQYFGPGTRLLVL.

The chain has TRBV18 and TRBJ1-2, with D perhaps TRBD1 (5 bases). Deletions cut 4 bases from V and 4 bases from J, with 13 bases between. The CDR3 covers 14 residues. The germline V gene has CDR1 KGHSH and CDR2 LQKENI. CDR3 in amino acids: CASSHPTEGYGYTF. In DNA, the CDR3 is TGTGCCAGCTCACACCCGACAGAGGGCTATGGCTACACCTTC.

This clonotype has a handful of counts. This CDR3 reads CSGASGTRGEQYF. CDR3 DNA: TGCAGCGGAGCTTCCGGGACAAGGGGCGAGCAGTACTTC. The chain links TRBV29-1 to TRBJ2-7, with TRBD1 as a possible D gene (6 bases). Germline CDR1 reads SQVTM; CDR2 reads ANQGSEA. The CDR3 totals 13 residues. V was shortened by 7 bases and J by 6 bases, with 19 bases between the two germline ends.

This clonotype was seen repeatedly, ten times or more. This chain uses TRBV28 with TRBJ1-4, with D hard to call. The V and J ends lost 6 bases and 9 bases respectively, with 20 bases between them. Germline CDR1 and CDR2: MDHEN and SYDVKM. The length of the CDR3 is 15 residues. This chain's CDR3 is CASRSPGVSRKKLFF. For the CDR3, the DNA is TGTGCCAGCAGGTCCCCCGGGGTCTCAAGGAAAAAACTGTTTTTT.

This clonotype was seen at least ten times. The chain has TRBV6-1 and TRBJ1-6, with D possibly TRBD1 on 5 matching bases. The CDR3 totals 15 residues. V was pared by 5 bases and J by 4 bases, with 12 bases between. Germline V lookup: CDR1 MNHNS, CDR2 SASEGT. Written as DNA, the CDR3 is TGTGCCAGCAGTCCACCGGGACGTTATAATTCACCCCTCCACTTT. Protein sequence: CASSPPGRYNSPLHF.

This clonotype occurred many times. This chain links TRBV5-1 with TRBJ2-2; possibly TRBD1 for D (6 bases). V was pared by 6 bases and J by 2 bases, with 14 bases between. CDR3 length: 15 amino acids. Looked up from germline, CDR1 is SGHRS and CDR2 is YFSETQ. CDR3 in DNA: TGCGCCAGCACCCCCGGACAGATCAACACCGGGGAGCTGTTTTTT. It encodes CASTPGQINTGELFF.

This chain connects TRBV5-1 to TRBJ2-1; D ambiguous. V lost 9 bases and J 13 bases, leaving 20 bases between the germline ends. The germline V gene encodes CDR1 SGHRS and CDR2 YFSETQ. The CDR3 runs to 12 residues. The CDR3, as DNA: TGCGCCAACCACTTCCGCTGTCAAGTCCAGTTCTTC. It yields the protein CANHFRCQVQFF.

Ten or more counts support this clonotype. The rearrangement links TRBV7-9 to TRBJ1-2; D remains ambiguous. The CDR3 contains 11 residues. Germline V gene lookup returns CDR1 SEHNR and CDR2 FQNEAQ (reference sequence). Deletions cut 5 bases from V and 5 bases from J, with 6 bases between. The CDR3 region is CASSPEYGYTF. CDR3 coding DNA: TGTGCCAGCAGCCCCGAGTATGGCTACACCTTC. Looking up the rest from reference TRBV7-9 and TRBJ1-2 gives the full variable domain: DTGVSQNPRHKITKRGQNVTFRCDPISEHNRLYWYRQTLGQGPEFLTYFQNEAQLEKSRLLSDRFSAERPKGSFSTLEIQRTEQGDSAMYLCASSPEYGYTFGSGTRLTVV.

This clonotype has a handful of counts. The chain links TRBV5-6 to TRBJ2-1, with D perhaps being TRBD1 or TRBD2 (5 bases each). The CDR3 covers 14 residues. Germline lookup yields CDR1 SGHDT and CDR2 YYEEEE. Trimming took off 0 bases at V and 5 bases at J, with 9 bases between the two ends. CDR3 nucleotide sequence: TGTGCCAGCAGCTTGGTGGGGCGGGACAATGAGCAGTTCTTC. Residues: CASSLVGRDNEQFF. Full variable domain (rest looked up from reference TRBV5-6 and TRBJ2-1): DAGVTQSPTHLIKTRGQQVTLRCSPKSGHDTVSWYQQALGQGPQFIFQYYEEEERQRGNFPDRFSGHQFPNYSSELNVNALLLGDSALYLCASSLVGRDNEQFFGPGTRLTVL.

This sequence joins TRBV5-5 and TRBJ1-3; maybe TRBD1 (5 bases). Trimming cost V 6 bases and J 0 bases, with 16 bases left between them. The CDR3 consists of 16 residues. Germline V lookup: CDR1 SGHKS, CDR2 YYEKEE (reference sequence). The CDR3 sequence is CASTRGESFSGNTIYF. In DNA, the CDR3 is TGTGCCAGCACCCGGGGGGAGTCCTTCTCTGGAAACACCATATATTTT.

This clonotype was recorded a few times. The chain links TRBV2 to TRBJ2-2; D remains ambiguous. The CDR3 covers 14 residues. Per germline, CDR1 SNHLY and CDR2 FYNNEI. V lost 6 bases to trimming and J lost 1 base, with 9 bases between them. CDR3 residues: CASRPGLNTGELFF. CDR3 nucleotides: TGTGCCAGCAGGCCCGGATTGAACACCGGGGAGCTGTTTTTT. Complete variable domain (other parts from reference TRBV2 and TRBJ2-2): EPEVTQTPSHQVTQMGQEVILRCVPISNHLYFYWYRQILGQKVEFLVSFYNNEISEKSEIFDDQFSVERPDGSNFTLKIRSTKLEDSAMYFCASRPGLNTGELFFGEGSRLTVL.